The clone carrying this T cell receptor beta chain was recorded once. The CDR3 contains 11 residues. Germline V gene lookup returns CDR1 KGHSH and CDR2 LQKENI. The V and J ends lost 6 bases and 7 bases respectively, with 7 bases between them. This sample is part of a study of OX40 agonist ivuxolimab in advanced cancers. Some clones are missing from TCRdb's copy, which holds only in-frame ones; the method was immunoSEQ multiplex PCR. This sample has about 28,000 clones, with around 86% found just once. The sequences come from CD4+ or CD8+ T cells sorted from blood, collected in a trial of the OX40 agonist ivuxolimab. The rearrangement joins TRBV18 to TRBJ2-1, with a weak D call TRBD2 (5 bases). This TCR derives from an adult with an advanced solid tumor such as melanoma, head and neck, liver or kidney cancer. The CDR3 sequence is CASSGDNEQFF. The CDR3 coding sequence is TGTGCCAGCTCCGGGGATAATGAGCAGTTCTTC.